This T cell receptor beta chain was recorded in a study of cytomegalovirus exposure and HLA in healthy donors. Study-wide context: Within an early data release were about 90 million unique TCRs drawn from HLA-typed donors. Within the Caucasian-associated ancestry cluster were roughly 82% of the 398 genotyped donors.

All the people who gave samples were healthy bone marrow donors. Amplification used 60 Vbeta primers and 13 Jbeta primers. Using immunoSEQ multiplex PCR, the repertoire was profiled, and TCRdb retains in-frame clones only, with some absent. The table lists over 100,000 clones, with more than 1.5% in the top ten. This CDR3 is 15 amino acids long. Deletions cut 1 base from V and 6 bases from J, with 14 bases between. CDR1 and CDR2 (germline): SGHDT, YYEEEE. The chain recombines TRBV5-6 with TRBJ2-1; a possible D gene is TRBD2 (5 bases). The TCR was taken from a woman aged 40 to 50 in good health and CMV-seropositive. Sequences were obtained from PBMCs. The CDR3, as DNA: TGTGCCAGCAGCTTGTGGGCTCGACGGGGCAATGAGCAGTTCTTC. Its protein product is CASSLWARRGNEQFF.